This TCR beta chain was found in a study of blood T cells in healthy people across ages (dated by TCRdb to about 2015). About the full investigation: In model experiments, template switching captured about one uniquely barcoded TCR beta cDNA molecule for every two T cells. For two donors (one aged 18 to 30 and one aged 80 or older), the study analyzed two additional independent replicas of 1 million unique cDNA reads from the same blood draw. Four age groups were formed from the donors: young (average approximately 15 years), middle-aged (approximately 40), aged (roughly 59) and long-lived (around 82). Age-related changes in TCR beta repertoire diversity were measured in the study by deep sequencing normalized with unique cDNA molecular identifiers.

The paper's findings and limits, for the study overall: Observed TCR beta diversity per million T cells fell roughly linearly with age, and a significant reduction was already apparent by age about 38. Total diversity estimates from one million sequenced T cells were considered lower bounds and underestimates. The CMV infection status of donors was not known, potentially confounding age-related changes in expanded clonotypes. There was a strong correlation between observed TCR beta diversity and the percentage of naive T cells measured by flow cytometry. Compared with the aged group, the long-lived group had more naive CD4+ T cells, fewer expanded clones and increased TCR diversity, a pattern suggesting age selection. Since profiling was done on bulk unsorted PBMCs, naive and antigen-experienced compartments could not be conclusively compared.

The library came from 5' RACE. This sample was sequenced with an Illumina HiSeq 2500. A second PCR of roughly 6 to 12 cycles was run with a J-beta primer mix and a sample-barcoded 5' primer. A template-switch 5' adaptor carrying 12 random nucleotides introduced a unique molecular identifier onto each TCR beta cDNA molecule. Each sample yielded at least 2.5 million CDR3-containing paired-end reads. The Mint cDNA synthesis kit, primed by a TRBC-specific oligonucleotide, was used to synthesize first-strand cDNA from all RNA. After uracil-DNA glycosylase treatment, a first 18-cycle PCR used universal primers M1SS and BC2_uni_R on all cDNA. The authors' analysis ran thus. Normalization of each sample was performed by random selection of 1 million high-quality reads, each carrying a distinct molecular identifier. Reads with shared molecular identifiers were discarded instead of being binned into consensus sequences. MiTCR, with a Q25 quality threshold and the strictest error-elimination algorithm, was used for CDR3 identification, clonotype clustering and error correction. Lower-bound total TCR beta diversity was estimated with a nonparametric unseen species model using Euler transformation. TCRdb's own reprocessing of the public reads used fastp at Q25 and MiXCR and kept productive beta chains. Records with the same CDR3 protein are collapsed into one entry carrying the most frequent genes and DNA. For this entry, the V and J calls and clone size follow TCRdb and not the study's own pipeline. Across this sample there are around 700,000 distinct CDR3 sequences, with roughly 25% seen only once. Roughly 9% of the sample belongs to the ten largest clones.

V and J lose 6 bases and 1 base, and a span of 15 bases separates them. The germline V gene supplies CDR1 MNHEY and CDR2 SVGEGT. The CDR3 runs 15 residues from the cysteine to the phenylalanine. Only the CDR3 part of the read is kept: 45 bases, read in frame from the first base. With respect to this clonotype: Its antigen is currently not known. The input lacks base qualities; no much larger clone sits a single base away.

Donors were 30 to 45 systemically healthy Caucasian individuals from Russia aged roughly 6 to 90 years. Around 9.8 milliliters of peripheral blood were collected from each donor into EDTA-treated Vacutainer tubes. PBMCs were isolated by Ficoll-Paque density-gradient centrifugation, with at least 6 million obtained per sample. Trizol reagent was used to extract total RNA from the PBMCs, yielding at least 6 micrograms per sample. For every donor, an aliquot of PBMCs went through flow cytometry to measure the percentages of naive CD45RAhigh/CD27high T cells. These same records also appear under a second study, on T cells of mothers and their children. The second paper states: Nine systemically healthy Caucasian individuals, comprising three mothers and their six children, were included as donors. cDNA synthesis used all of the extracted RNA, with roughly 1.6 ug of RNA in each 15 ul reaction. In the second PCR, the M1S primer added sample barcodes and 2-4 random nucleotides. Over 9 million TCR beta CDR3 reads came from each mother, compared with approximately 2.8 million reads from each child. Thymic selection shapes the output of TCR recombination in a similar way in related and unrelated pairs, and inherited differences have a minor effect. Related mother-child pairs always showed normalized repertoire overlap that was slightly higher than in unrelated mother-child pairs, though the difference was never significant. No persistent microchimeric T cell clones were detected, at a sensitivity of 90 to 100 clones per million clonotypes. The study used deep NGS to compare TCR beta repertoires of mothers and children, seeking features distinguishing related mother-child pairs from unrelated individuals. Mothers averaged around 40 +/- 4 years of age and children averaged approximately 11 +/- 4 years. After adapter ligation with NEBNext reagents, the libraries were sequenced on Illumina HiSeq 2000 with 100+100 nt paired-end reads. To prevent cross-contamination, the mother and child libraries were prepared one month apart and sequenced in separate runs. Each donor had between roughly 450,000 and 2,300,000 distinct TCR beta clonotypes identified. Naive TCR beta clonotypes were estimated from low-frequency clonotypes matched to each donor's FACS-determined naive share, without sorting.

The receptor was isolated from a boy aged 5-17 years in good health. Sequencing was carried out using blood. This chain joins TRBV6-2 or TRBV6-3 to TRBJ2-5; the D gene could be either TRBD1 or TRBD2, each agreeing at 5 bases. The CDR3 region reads CASSPRGELQETQYF. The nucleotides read TGTGCCAGCAGCCCTAGAGGGGAGCTCCAAGAGACCCAGTACTTC.